This T cell receptor beta chain appears in the sequencing data of a study of shared T cell receptors in the human thymus. TCRdb's table, derived via immunoSEQ multiplex PCR, lists solely in-frame clones and lacks some. The sample yields under 850,000 clones, around 89% seen once. V shed 0 bases and J 0 bases; nucleotides not matched to a gene: 7. The CDR3 totals 17 residues. Germline V gene lookup returns CDR1 SGHRS and CDR2 YFSETQ. The sample was also reused in another study, on human thymus T cells. As that study records: Resections that were taken during corrective heart surgery supplied the thymus tissue.

Sequenced sample: thymocytes. The rearrangement links TRBV5-1 to TRBJ1-1; 8 bases match TRBD1. The origin of this receptor is a boy under two years old with a congenital heart defect. DNA for the CDR3: TGCGCCAGCAGCTTGGCCCGGGACAGGCAGATGAACACTGAAGCTTTCTTT. Translation: CASSLARDRQMNTEAFF.